Below are 25 T cell receptor beta chains sequenced from a single sample in a study of blood T cell repertoires in COVID-19. Here immunoSEQ multiplex PCR was the method, and the copy in TCRdb shows in-frame clones only, minus some. The sample has 320,000 or so clones; 85% are singletons. Source material: PBMCs or T cells enriched from blood (not recorded which). These receptors were taken from a woman aged 25-40 years who had been exposed to COVID-19.

The chain joins TRBV15 to TRBJ2-5; D gene unclear. Germline V CDR1 and CDR2: LNHNV, YYDKDF (reference sequence). V gave up 0 bases and J gave up 2 bases, with 13 bases separating them. The CDR3 is 16 amino acids. CDR3 bases: TGTGCCACCAGCAGAGATTTGGATACAGCTCAAGAGACCCAGTACTTC. Translating it yields CATSRDLDTAQETQYF.

The chain couples TRBV30 to TRBJ1-2, with D unclear. Germline V gene lookup returns CDR1 GTSNPN and CDR2 SVGIG (reference sequence). The CDR3 sequence is 11 residues long. Trimming took 1 base from V and 7 from J, leaving 7 bases between them. CDR3 DNA sequence: TGTGCCTGGAGTGCGGGGATTGGCTACACCTTC. This translates into CAWSAGIGYTF.

The chain links TRBV7-9 to TRBJ2-5, with TRBD1 matching 8 bases. CDR3 size: 15 residues. The V gene end was trimmed by 3 bases and the J gene end by 5 bases; junction bases not matched to a gene: 8. Germline V CDR1 and CDR2: SEHNR, FQNEAQ (reference sequence). CDR3 sequence reads: CASSFPTAGGETQYF. CDR3 DNA: TGTGCCAGCAGCTTCCCAACTGCAGGGGGCGAGACCCAGTACTTC. Complete variable domain (other parts from reference TRBV7-9 and TRBJ2-5): DTGVSQNPRHKITKRGQNVTFRCDPISEHNRLYWYRQTLGQGPEFLTYFQNEAQLEKSRLLSDRFSAERPKGSFSTLEIQRTEQGDSAMYLCASSFPTAGGETQYFGPGTRLLVL.

The chain is built from TRBV11-2 and TRBJ1-1, with D unresolved. The V end lost 3 bases, the J end lost 0 bases, and 14 bases lay between the germline ends. Looked up from germline, CDR1 is SGHAT and CDR2 is FQNNGV. CDR3 length: 16 residues. This chain's CDR3 is CASSFSKTIMNTEAFF. The CDR3 DNA is TGTGCCAGCAGCTTCTCTAAGACAATTATGAACACTGAAGCTTTCTTT.

As DNA, the CDR3 is TGTGCCAGCTCACCACCAAAGTTACAGGGGCGAAGTGAAGCTTTCTTT. Protein product: CASSPPKLQGRSEAFF. The chain couples TRBV18 to TRBJ1-1, with 7 bases fitting TRBD1. The trim removed 0 bases at V and 7 bases at J, leaving 11 bases unmatched. This CDR3 has 16 amino acids. Germline CDR1 reads KGHSH; CDR2 reads LQKENI.

The chain has TRBV3-1 (or the pseudogene TRBV3-2) and TRBJ1-1; D not certain. Germline-derived CDR1 and CDR2 are LGHDT and YNNKEL (reference sequence). The CDR3 is 14 amino acids. V was pared by 4 bases and J by 0 bases, with 9 bases between. CDR3 amino acids: CASSLSGLNTEAFF. The CDR3 nucleotides are TGTGCCAGCAGCCTGAGCGGATTGAACACTGAAGCTTTCTTT.

The chain combines TRBV10-3 with TRBJ2-3, with 12 nucleotides matching TRBD1. CDR1 and CDR2 (germline): ENHRY, SYGVKD. The V gene end was trimmed by 3 bases and the J gene end by 4 bases; junction bases not matched to a gene: 5. This CDR3 spans 16 amino acids. CDR3 region: CAISEVGTGGADTQYF. The CDR3 nucleotides read TGTGCCATCAGTGAAGTAGGGACAGGGGGCGCAGATACGCAGTATTTT.

CDR3 sequence reads: CASSTGGGTSGRNEQFF. DNA of the CDR3: TGTGCCAGCAGCACCGGGGGCGGGACTAGCGGGAGAAATGAGCAGTTCTTC. The chain is built from TRBV9 and TRBJ2-1; TRBD2 matches 14 bases. The germline CDR1 and CDR2 sequences are SGDLS and YYNGEE. J gave up 7 bases and V 4 bases, and 10 bases lay outside the gene matches. This CDR3 is 17 amino acids long. Variable domain in full (rest from reference TRBV9 and TRBJ2-1): DSGVTQTPKHLITATGQRVTLRCSPRSGDLSVYWYQQSLDQGLQFLIQYYNGEERAKGNILERFSAQQFPDLHSELNLSSLELGDSALYFCASSTGGGTSGRNEQFFGPGTRLTVL.

V gene TRBV5-6 combines with J gene TRBJ2-2; D might be TRBD1 (5 bases). Trimming stripped 4 bases from V and 4 bases from J, with 8 bases between. CDR3 length equals 13 residues. CDR1 is SGHDT and CDR2 is YYEEEE in the germline V gene. The CDR3, as DNA: TGTGCCAGCAGCATTGACAGCACCGGGGAGCTGTTTTTT. It encodes CASSIDSTGELFF.

The rearrangement joins TRBV20-1 to TRBJ1-1; 8 bases agree with TRBD1. With 6 bases clipped from V and 6 bases from J, the junction kept 3 bases outside the gene matches. The CDR3 totals 11 residues. In germline, CDR1 is DFQATT, CDR2 SNEGSKA (reference sequence). In nucleotides, the CDR3 is TGCAGTGCAAAGGGACAGGCTGAAGCTTTCTTT. It codes for CSAKGQAEAFF.

The genes are TRBV9 and TRBJ2-3; D remains unclear. V was cut by 5 bases and J by 4 bases, with 14 bases left in between. This CDR3 is built from 14 residues. The V gene's germline CDR1 is SGDLS and CDR2 YYNGEE. The CDR3 reads CASSWSKFPDTQYF. The CDR3 coding sequence is TGTGCCAGCAGTTGGAGTAAGTTCCCAGATACGCAGTATTTT. The full variable domain, rest sourced from reference TRBV9 and TRBJ2-3, is DSGVTQTPKHLITATGQRVTLRCSPRSGDLSVYWYQQSLDQGLQFLIQYYNGEERAKGNILERFSAQQFPDLHSELNLSSLELGDSALYFCASSWSKFPDTQYFGPGTRLTVL.

This chain uses TRBV5-4 with TRBJ2-7, with 15 positions matching TRBD2. This CDR3 has 16 amino acids. J gave up 4 bases and V 4 bases, and 6 bases lay outside the gene matches. Germline CDR1 reads SGHNT; CDR2 reads YYREEE (reference sequence). The DNA for the CDR3 is TGTGCCAGCAGCCCGCCGGGACTAGCGGGAGGTTACGAGCAGTACTTC. Its protein product is CASSPPGLAGGYEQYF.

This chain uses TRBV19 with TRBJ2-2, with D perhaps matching TRBD1 (5 bases). Per germline, CDR1 LNHDA and CDR2 SQIVND (reference sequence). V was pared by 5 bases and J by 4 bases, with 5 bases between. The CDR3 consists of 12 residues. CDR3 nucleotides: TGTGCCAGTAGTGGGGCCACCGGGGAGCTGTTTTTT. It encodes CASSGATGELFF.

The chain couples TRBV7-8 to TRBJ1-2; no firm D call. The germline V and J ends were trimmed by 1 base and 3 bases, with 6 bases remaining between them. The V gene's germline CDR1 is SGHVS and CDR2 FQNEAQ. The CDR3 extends over 13 amino acids. The CDR3 bases are TGTGCCAGCAGCTTAGACAAAGACTATGGCTACACCTTC. This encodes CASSLDKDYGYTF.

The rearrangement joins TRBV5-1 to TRBJ2-5; no definite D call. Germline values: CDR1 SGHRS, CDR2 YFSETQ. The germline V and J ends were trimmed by 5 bases and 9 bases, with 14 bases remaining between them. CDR3 length: 12 amino acids. The CDR3 sequence: CASRAGSEAQYF. The CDR3 DNA is TGCGCCAGCAGGGCTGGGTCCGAGGCCCAGTACTTC.

This clone was recorded only once. The rearrangement links TRBV11-2 to TRBJ1-3; tentative D call: TRBD1 (5 bases). Germline V gene lookup returns CDR1 SGHAT and CDR2 FQNNGV. This CDR3 region has 15 residues. V was pared by 2 bases and J by 1 base, with 9 bases between. This CDR3 reads CASSLRTISGNTIYF. The DNA for the CDR3 is TGTGCCAGCAGCTTAAGGACAATTTCTGGAAACACCATATATTTT.

A note on this clone: Within the sample, other DNA sequences also encode this same CDR3. The CDR3 bases are TGCGCCAGCAGCCTGGACAGGGCCGGGGCCAACGTCCTGACTTTC. Its translation: CASSLDRAGANVLTF. V and J are TRBV5-1 and TRBJ2-6, with TRBD1 matching over 8 bases. Germline V gene lookup returns CDR1 SGHRS and CDR2 YFSETQ. CDR3 length equals 15 residues. The V gene end was trimmed by 4 bases and the J gene end by 4 bases; junction bases not matched to a gene: 4.

The chain has TRBV27 and TRBJ1-5; 9 nucleotides agree with TRBD1. J lost 6 bases, V lost 4 bases, and 7 bases had no gene match. CDR1 and CDR2 (germline): MNHEY, SMNVEV (reference sequence). The CDR3 length is 15 residues. CDR3 bases: TGTGCCAGCAGTTGGACAGGGGTGGTGAGTCAGCCCCAGCATTTT. It is translated as CASSWTGVVSQPQHF.

The gene calls are TRBV5-1 and TRBJ1-2; the D gene is possibly TRBD1 (5 bases). Germline V gene data show CDR1 as SGHRS and CDR2 as YFSETQ. The CDR3 contains 14 residues. The V end was cut by 0 bases, the J end by 8 bases, with 14 bases between. This CDR3 is CASSLGRGEDGYTF. CDR3 bases: TGCGCCAGCAGCTTGGGGAGAGGGGAGGACGGCTACACCTTC.

The CDR3 coding sequence is TGCAGCGTTGAGATGCAGACCTACGAGCAGTACTTC. Encoded protein: CSVEMQTYEQYF. The rearrangement links TRBV29-1 to TRBJ2-7, with D hard to call. This CDR3 spans 12 amino acids. V lost 3 bases and J 2 bases, leaving 8 bases between the germline ends. Germline V gene sequence: CDR1 SQVTM, CDR2 ANQGSEA.

V usage is TRBV7-2 and J usage is TRBJ1-2; D is possibly TRBD1 (6 bases). Deletions cut 5 bases from V and 7 bases from J, with 17 bases between. This CDR3 has 14 residues. Looked up from germline, CDR1 is SGHTA and CDR2 is FQGNSA. The CDR3 spells CASSPLQGKGGYTF. In nucleotides, the CDR3 is TGTGCCAGCAGCCCACTACAGGGAAAAGGTGGCTACACCTTC.

The chain links TRBV7-3 to TRBJ2-1; possible D gene TRBD1, 5 bases. Trimming removed 2 bases at V and 7 bases at J, with 12 bases between. Germline CDR1 and CDR2: SGHTA and FQGTGA. CDR3 size: 14 residues. CDR3 protein: CASSLGSGSNEQFF. The CDR3 DNA sequence: TGTGCCAGCAGCTTAGGTTCAGGGTCAAATGAGCAGTTCTTC.

The chain couples TRBV19 to TRBJ1-1; D may be TRBD1 (5 bases). Germline values: CDR1 LNHDA, CDR2 SQIVND (reference sequence). The ends were cut back, 1 base at V and 7 bases at J, with 10 bases in the middle. This CDR3 spans 13 amino acids. The CDR3 sequence is CASSIVGGFEAFF. CDR3 in DNA: TGTGCCAGTAGTATAGTGGGGGGGTTTGAAGCTTTCTTT.

This clone appeared once. The chain recombines TRBV4-3 with TRBJ1-4, with D unclear. CDR1 LGHNA and CDR2 YSLEER come from the germline V gene. Trimming removed 3 bases from V and 8 bases from J, with 4 bases in between. The length of the CDR3 is 11 residues. CDR3 amino acids: CASSQGEKLFF. For the CDR3, the DNA is TGCGCCAGCAGCCAGGGCGAAAAACTGTTTTTT.

This clone came up many times. V gene TRBV7-9 combines with J gene TRBJ1-5, with 8 bases identical to TRBD1. CDR1 and CDR2 (germline): SEHNR, FQNEAQ (reference sequence). The CDR3 contains 16 residues. V shed 2 bases and J 5 bases; nucleotides not matched to a gene: 8. This chain's CDR3 is CASSLWVGTGDQPQHF. DNA for the CDR3: TGTGCCAGCAGCTTATGGGTAGGGACAGGAGATCAGCCCCAGCATTTT.